Here is one T cell receptor beta chain with its context. No cognate antigen has been identified for it. The record has no base qualities; no much larger clone is one base away. The sample's treatment or condition label is to be understood as: some 20 received Ad26.COV2.S at low or high dose, single or two shots; about 5 received placebo; per-sample allocation not given. For vaccine and placebo recipients, the sequenced repertoires came from samples collected on day 63 after the first injection. Cohort 1b enrolled roughly 25 adults aged 18-55 years at a single site in Boston, USA, between 29 July and 7 August 2020. Ad26.COV2.S was a replication-incompetent adenovirus type 26 vector that expressed a prefusion-stabilized SARS-CoV-2 spike protein derived from the original Wuhan strain. The immunoSEQ Assay was used to sequence TCRbeta CDR3 regions. After extraction, genomic DNA underwent amplification by bias-controlled multiplex PCR, followed by high-throughput sequencing. Per the source publication's procedure: Collapsing and filtering of sequences were performed to quantify the absolute abundance of each unique TCRbeta CDR3 region. T cell fraction was estimated by normalization of TCRbeta template counts to usable DNA, with usable DNA being measured through amplification of reference genes present in all nucleated cells. Repertoire TCRs were annotated as SARS-CoV-2-specific by exact matching of V gene, CDR3 amino acid sequence and J gene to a known reactive TCR set. The reference SARS-CoV-2 TCR set came from MIRA and was filtered for enrichment in COVID-19-positive ImmuneCODE repertoires, removing public or cross-reactive TCRs. Based on the MIRA antigens, annotated TCRs were further analysed at the level of specific ORF or position within ORF. Breadth was defined as the number of annotated unique rearrangements divided by the total number of unique productive rearrangements, and depth was defined as the summed frequency of the annotated unique rearrangements. Two-sided Wilcoxon rank-sum tests were applied when comparing TCR breadth between groups. The table was pulled from immuneACCESS by TCRdb, which kept in-frame rearrangements only. Such tables lose some clones; where checked, under half of the loss comes from unresolved V genes, and the rest has no known cause. The V and J calls and clone size are taken from that table; D and trimming were inferred from the DNA. The sample data list about 350,000 clones, and around 89% of these were observed just once. Roughly 5% of the sample goes to the ten largest clones.

The CDR3 runs 14 amino acids, cysteine and phenylalanine included. CDR3 DNA only is kept here, 42 bases in frame from base 1. In the germline V gene, CDR1 corresponds to MDHEN and CDR2 to SYDVKM. Deletion took 3 bases off V and 6 bases off J, with a span of 12 bases between the germline ends. The data stem from a study of Ad26.COV2.S vaccination and SARS-CoV-2 variants (dated by TCRdb to the early 2020s). For context, the study as a whole: Vaccine-arm donors came from COV1001, a multicentre, randomized, double-blind, placebo-controlled phase I-IIa trial of Ad26.COV2.S in healthy adults. Ad26.COV2.S was administered intramuscularly at a dose of 5x10^10 or 1x10^11 viral particles, either as one shot or as two shots given 56 days apart. TCRbeta repertoire sequencing served as the tool for gauging how specific and how broad the SARS-CoV-2-reactive T cell receptors were following Ad26.COV2.S vaccination. A total of some 30 samples were included in the TCR-sequenced set, comprising some 20 Ad26.COV2.S vaccine recipients, 5 placebo recipients and 8 SARS-CoV-2 convalescent individuals. Participants in the trial were split at random into five groups of five each, receiving low-dose or high-dose Ad26.COV2.S once or twice, or else placebo on both occasions. Blinding of investigators to trial group allocation was maintained during experiments and outcome assessment. Findings and caveats that apply to the study as a whole: Vaccine and placebo recipients had comparable non-spike TCR breadth, which fits with the vaccine containing only spike. Higher spike-specific TCR breadth was observed in Ad26.COV2.S recipients than in placebo recipients (P = 0.0014). After vaccination, spike-specific CD8+ and CD4+ T cell responses were reported to show substantial breadth. The authors noted that the TCR breadth and depth analyses may have underestimated total T cell responses. The study was not powered for comparison of responses between vaccine doses or regimens.

The receptor's source is a person aged 18-65 years who received the Ad26.COV2.S COVID-19 vaccine or a placebo. Here the sequenced sample was peripheral blood, taken in a trial of Ad26.COV2.S vaccine versus placebo. The V gene is TRBV28 and the J gene is TRBJ1-5; tentative D gene TRBD1, with 6 bases matching. The CDR3 region: CASSFQGTGQPQHF. DNA sequence: TGTGCCAGCAGTTTCCAGGGGACGGGTCAGCCCCAGCATTTT.